These 28 T cell receptor beta chains were sequenced from one sample in a study of blood T cell repertoires in COVID-19. Some clones are missing from TCRdb's copy, which holds only in-frame ones; the method was immunoSEQ multiplex PCR. Altogether over 150,000 clones are present, 65% to 85% being singletons, with the ten largest covering 3.7%. Material for sequencing was peripheral blood. These receptors were taken from an elderly woman with acute or convalescent COVID-19.

This rearrangement joins TRBV18 to TRBJ1-1; the D is unclear. The length of the CDR3 is 15 residues. V lost 3 bases, J lost 1 base, and 12 bases lay in between. Germline V gene lookup returns CDR1 KGHSH and CDR2 LQKENI. The CDR3 loop reads CASSPLQTSNTEAFF. CDR3 coding DNA: TGTGCCAGCTCACCCCTACAGACATCGAACACTGAAGCTTTCTTT.

J is TRBJ1-4 and V is TRBV18; perhaps TRBD1 as D (5 bases). Trimming pared 6 bases from V and 6 bases from J, leaving 14 bases between. Germline V lookup: CDR1 KGHSH, CDR2 LQKENI. CDR3 length equals 14 residues. Here the CDR3 DNA reads TGTGCCAGCTCCGCCCGGGGGAACGATGAAAAACTGTTTTTT. Protein product: CASSARGNDEKLFF.

J is TRBJ2-7 and V is TRBV12-5; possible D gene TRBD2, 6 bases. The V gene's germline CDR1 is LGHNT and CDR2 FRNRAP. The CDR3 is made up of 15 amino acids. V lost 0 bases, J lost 3 bases, and 12 bases lay in between. The CDR3 sequence: CASGLVMGGDYEQYF. CDR3 DNA sequence: TGTGCTAGTGGTTTGGTAATGGGGGGAGACTACGAGCAGTACTTC.

This clone was seen only a few times. The chain combines TRBV6-6 with TRBJ2-7, with D maybe TRBD1 (6 bases). Trimming took off 2 bases at V and 1 base at J, with 9 bases between the two ends. This CDR3 comprises 14 residues. Germline V lookup: CDR1 MNHNY, CDR2 SVGAGI (reference sequence). CDR3 bases: TGTGCCAGCAGTTACACCGGACAGTCCTACGAGCAGTACTTC. It is translated as CASSYTGQSYEQYF.

The chain uses TRBV25-1 and TRBJ1-1; TRBD1 matches 7 bases. Germline CDR1 reads MGHDK; CDR2 reads SYGVNS. Germline trimming cut 3 bases from V and 1 base from J; bases unmatched to any gene: 5. The CDR3 has 15 amino acids. The CDR3 DNA sequence: TGTGCCAGCAGTGACCCTAGACAGGGGAACACTGAAGCTTTCTTT. Its protein is CASSDPRQGNTEAFF.

The genes are TRBV5-1 and TRBJ1-4; a possible D gene is TRBD1 (6 bases). Germline V gene data show CDR1 as SGHRS and CDR2 as YFSETQ. CDR3 size: 17 residues. Trimming took 1 base from V and 0 from J, leaving 13 bases between them. The CDR3 spells CASSLFQGFPTNEKLFF. The CDR3, as DNA: TGCGCCAGCAGCTTGTTTCAGGGGTTCCCAACTAATGAAAAACTGTTTTTT.

The chain recombines TRBV18 with TRBJ1-1, with TRBD1 matching over 12 bases. The germline gives CDR1 KGHSH, CDR2 LQKENI. The CDR3 contains 15 residues. The trim removed 5 bases at V and 4 bases at J, leaving 5 bases unmatched. CDR3: CASSAMGQGATEAFF. DNA for the CDR3: TGTGCCAGCTCAGCTATGGGACAGGGGGCCACTGAAGCTTTCTTT.

The V gene is TRBV7-8, the J gene TRBJ1-5; unclear D gene. This CDR3 region has 14 residues. The germline V gene encodes CDR1 SGHVS and CDR2 FQNEAQ. V lost 1 base and J lost 6, with 10 bases in between. The DNA for the CDR3 is TGTGCCAGCAGCTTAGTGCGGGAGGTTCAGCCCCAGCATTTT. This gives the protein CASSLVREVQPQHF.

The rearrangement links TRBV5-4 to TRBJ2-7; 9 bases are shared with TRBD1. J was trimmed by 2 bases and V by 0 bases; bases with no gene match: 12. This CDR3 region has 18 residues. Germline loops: CDR1 SGHNT, CDR2 YYREEE (reference sequence). CDR3 in amino acids: CASSLGVAGTGNTYEQYF. In DNA form, the CDR3 reads TGTGCCAGCAGCTTGGGGGTCGCCGGGACAGGGAATACCTACGAGCAGTACTTC.

CDR3 in amino acids: CASSLVGGGLEKLFF. In nucleotides, the CDR3 is TGTGCCAGCAGCTTAGTTGGCGGGGGGCTGGAAAAACTGTTTTTT. The chain is built from TRBV7-9 and TRBJ1-4; maybe TRBD1 (6 bases). This CDR3 spans 15 amino acids. Between the trimmed V and J ends, which lost 1 base and 8 bases, there was a span of 14 bases. CDR1 is SEHNR, CDR2 FQNEAQ, per germline (reference sequence). Variable domain in full (rest from reference TRBV7-9 and TRBJ1-4): DTGVSQNPRHKITKRGQNVTFRCDPISEHNRLYWYRQTLGQGPEFLTYFQNEAQLEKSRLLSDRFSAERPKGSFSTLEIQRTEQGDSAMYLCASSLVGGGLEKLFFGSGTQLSVL.

This chain links TRBV4-3 with TRBJ2-2; 10 nucleotides line up with TRBD1. The CDR3 length is 18 residues. Germline trimming cut 5 bases from V and 6 bases from J; bases unmatched to any gene: 15. Germline V gene lookup returns CDR1 LGHNA and CDR2 YSLEER. CDR3 in amino acids: CASSVEPAGQGSSGELFF. CDR3 in DNA: TGCGCCAGCAGCGTTGAGCCGGCGGGACAGGGGAGTTCCGGGGAGCTGTTTTTT.

This rearrangement joins TRBV18 to TRBJ2-5, with D possibly matching TRBD2 (6 bases). Germline V CDR1 and CDR2: KGHSH, LQKENI. Trimming removed 4 bases from V and 4 bases from J, with 10 bases in between. The CDR3 is 13 residues long. CDR3 sequence reads: CASSLRGLETQYF. The CDR3 DNA reads TGTGCCAGCTCACTACGGGGGTTAGAGACCCAGTACTTC.

CDR3 in DNA: TGTGCCACTGGGGACAGGGGTGGTGAGCAGTTCTTC. It encodes CATGDRGGEQFF. This chain links TRBV24-1 with TRBJ2-1; 10 nucleotides match TRBD1. The CDR3 runs 12 residues. The J segment lost 9 bases and the V segment lost 10 bases, leaving 5 bases of the junction unmatched. Per the germline V gene, CDR1 is KGHDR and CDR2 is SFDVKD.

This sequence joins TRBV4-3 and TRBJ2-1, with 8 bases lining up with TRBD1. The CDR3 is 15 residues long. Germline trimming cut 2 bases from V and 8 bases from J; bases unmatched to any gene: 8. Germline V gives CDR1 LGHNA, CDR2 YSLEER. In nucleotides, the CDR3 is TGCGCCAGCAGCCAAAGCAGACAGGGGCCGCATGAGCAGTTCTTC. This sequence encodes CASSQSRQGPHEQFF.

The chain uses TRBV4-2 and TRBJ1-1; no clear D gene. The CDR3 has 14 residues. From germline, CDR1 is LGHNA and CDR2 YNFKEQ. The germline V and J ends were trimmed by 4 bases and 1 base, with 10 bases remaining between them. CDR3 amino acids: CASSPGFTNTEAFF. Written as DNA, the CDR3 is TGTGCCAGCAGCCCCGGTTTTACGAACACTGAAGCTTTCTTT.

The chain has TRBV19 and TRBJ1-4; D gene unclear. Per the germline V gene, CDR1 is LNHDA and CDR2 is SQIVND (reference sequence). The CDR3 loop spans 13 amino acids. V was pared by 5 bases and J by 4 bases, with 8 bases between. The CDR3 reads CASSQDNNEKLFF. CDR3 DNA: TGTGCCAGTAGTCAAGACAATAATGAAAAACTGTTTTTT.

The chain employs TRBV29-1 and TRBJ1-1; TRBD1 is a possible D gene (6 bases). Germline CDR1 reads SQVTM; CDR2 reads ANQGSEA. The CDR3 spans 15 residues. V lost 4 bases and J lost 0, with 15 bases in between. In DNA, the CDR3 is TGCAGCGTTGTAATACAGGGACATATGAACACTGAAGCTTTCTTT. Protein sequence: CSVVIQGHMNTEAFF.

The chain uses TRBV9 and TRBJ2-1, with D perhaps TRBD2 (5 bases). Germline assignment: CDR1 SGDLS and CDR2 YYNGEE. The CDR3 is 12 residues long. Trimming removed 2 bases at V and 7 bases at J, with 7 bases between. Here the CDR3 DNA reads TGTGCCAGCAGCGTGGGAGCGAATGAGCAGTTCTTC. This codes for CASSVGANEQFF.

This clone was picked up a small number of times. The genes are TRBV4-1 and TRBJ2-7; D uncertain. The CDR3 spans 14 residues. V was cut by 2 bases and J by 3 bases, with 11 bases left in between. Per germline, CDR1 MGHRA and CDR2 YSYEKL. The CDR3 is CASSQSDWSYEQYF. The CDR3 region has the DNA TGCGCCAGCAGCCAAAGTGACTGGAGCTACGAGCAGTACTTC.

The CDR3 reads CAWSVGSFDQPQHF. The CDR3, as DNA: TGTGCCTGGAGTGTTGGGAGTTTTGATCAGCCCCAGCATTTT. The chain employs TRBV30 and TRBJ1-5; no firm D call. Trimming took off 0 bases at V and 5 bases at J, with 11 bases between the two ends. Germline V gene sequence: CDR1 GTSNPN, CDR2 SVGIG (reference sequence). The CDR3 loop spans 14 amino acids.

CDR3 amino acids: CASRPDRVDQPQHF. The CDR3 DNA reads as TGTGCCAGCAGACCGGACAGGGTCGACCAGCCCCAGCATTTT. The V gene is TRBV6-5, the J gene TRBJ1-5; 8 nucleotides align to TRBD1. Germline lookup yields CDR1 MNHEY and CDR2 SVGAGI. The CDR3 covers 14 residues. Germline trimming cut 6 bases from V and 7 bases from J; bases unmatched to any gene: 8.

The rearrangement uses TRBV5-1 and TRBJ1-1, with a weak D call TRBD1 (6 bases). Looked up from germline, CDR1 is SGHRS and CDR2 is YFSETQ. Trimming took off 4 bases at V and 4 bases at J, with 17 bases between the two ends. This CDR3 has 15 amino acids. The DNA of the CDR3 is TGCGCCAGCAGCCCAGGACAGACCCTGGGCACTGAAGCTTTCTTT. Translated, it gives CASSPGQTLGTEAFF.

The sample holds many counts of this clone. V and J are TRBV12-3 or TRBV12-4 and TRBJ1-5, with D uncertain. The CDR3 is made up of 13 amino acids. V dropped 1 base and J dropped 4 bases, with 5 bases sitting between them. In nucleotides, the CDR3 is TGTGCCAGCAGTTTAGAGCGAAATCAGCCCCAGCATTTT. Its protein is CASSLERNQPQHF.

The chain recombines TRBV9 with TRBJ2-3; D not certain. The CDR3 runs to 13 residues. V lost 1 base and J lost 6, with 9 bases in between. The germline V gene encodes CDR1 SGDLS and CDR2 YYNGEE. In DNA form, the CDR3 reads TGTGCCAGCAGCGTATCTCCTCGGGATACGCAGTATTTT. This gives the protein CASSVSPRDTQYF.

V usage is TRBV3-1 (or the pseudogene TRBV3-2) and J usage is TRBJ1-4, with 7 nucleotides matching TRBD1. Germline V gene lookup returns CDR1 LGHDT and CDR2 YNNKEL (reference sequence). There are 18 residues in the CDR3. Germline trimming cut 4 bases from V and 7 bases from J; bases unmatched to any gene: 18. Written as DNA, the CDR3 is TGTGCCAGCAGCCTACAGTTACAGTCGACAGGGACTTTTGAAAAACTGTTTTTT. This codes for CASSLQLQSTGTFEKLFF.

V is TRBV30 and J is TRBJ1-1; D may be TRBD1 (5 bases). The CDR3 spans 13 residues. Deletions cut 4 bases from V and 14 bases from J, with 23 bases between. Looked up from germline, CDR1 is GTSNPN and CDR2 is SVGIG (reference sequence). The CDR3 is CAWNVQGFPPSFF. The CDR3 DNA is TGTGCCTGGAACGTTCAGGGATTCCCCCCAAGCTTCTTT.

J is TRBJ1-2 and V is TRBV18; a possible D gene is TRBD1 (5 bases). Per germline, CDR1 KGHSH and CDR2 LQKENI. The CDR3 runs to 15 residues. Trimming removed 0 bases at V and 4 bases at J, with 12 bases between. This CDR3 is CASSPPGAPGYGYTF. CDR3 coding DNA: TGTGCCAGCTCACCACCAGGGGCCCCGGGCTATGGCTACACCTTC.

V is TRBV14 and J is TRBJ1-2; D may be TRBD1 (5 bases). This CDR3 region has 14 residues. The V end was cut by 4 bases, the J end by 4 bases, with 13 bases between. CDR1 SGHDN and CDR2 FVKESK come from the germline V gene. Here the CDR3 DNA reads TGTGCCAGCAGCCGTCTTACAGGCCCCTATGGCTACACCTTC. Residues: CASSRLTGPYGYTF.